These 15 T cell receptor beta chains originate from one sample sequenced in a study of spatial heterogeneity in lung cancer. The time point denotes: sample taken at primary tumor resection. Whole RNA came from tumor, nontumor lung or frozen PBMC and was sequenced without being sorted. Each CDR3 protein is one row after TCRdb ran MiXCR on the 5' RACE reads. Among roughly 13,000 distinct CDR3 sequences listed, 3.9% were seen once. The sample here was PBMCs, taken at surgery. Every receptor here comes from a male donor with early-stage non-small cell lung cancer.

This clonotype has ten or more counts. This beta chain was picked up by a library intended for alpha chains and is off target, so its count carries little meaning. The chain joins TRBV7-2 to TRBJ2-5, with D perhaps matching TRBD2 (6 bases). The germline V gene has CDR1 SGHTA and CDR2 FQGNSA. The CDR3 has 13 amino acids. V was pared by 2 bases and J by 5 bases, with 9 bases between. The CDR3, as DNA: TGTGCCAGCAGCTTAAACCGGGGGGAGACCCAGTACTTC. Translation: CASSLNRGETQYF.

This clonotype appeared a few times. This beta chain lies outside the target of a library built for alpha chains; its clone size means little. This rearrangement joins TRBV7-3 to TRBJ2-2; 9 bases are a match to TRBD2. Germline assignment: CDR1 SGHTA and CDR2 FQGTGA. This CDR3 is built from 16 residues. After removal of 5 bases from V and 6 bases from J, the junction contained 10 bases not matched to a gene. The CDR3: CASSGSGSRVPGELFF. In nucleotides, the CDR3 is TGTGCCAGCAGCGGTAGCGGGAGCAGGGTCCCCGGGGAGCTGTTTTTT.

This clonotype was seen ten or more times. The junction and the germline gene differ at one end; a read error may be behind it. This beta chain slipped into a library made for alpha chains as a stray read, so its size is not meaningful. The CDR3 loop reads CSARADRPDGYTF. DNA of the CDR3: TGCAGTGCGAGAGCCGACAGGCCGGATGGCTACACCTTC. This sequence joins TRBV20-1 and TRBJ1-2; a possible D gene is TRBD1 (6 bases). Germline assignment: CDR1 DFQATT and CDR2 SNEGSKA (reference sequence). The CDR3 contains 13 residues.

This clonotype was detected only a few times. This beta chain is a stray sequence in a library constructed for alpha chains; its clone size is not meaningful. The rearrangement links TRBV5-4 to TRBJ2-7, with D perhaps TRBD2 (5 bases). CDR3 length equals 14 residues. Deletions cut 4 bases from V and 4 bases from J, with 15 bases between. The germline gives CDR1 SGHNT, CDR2 YYREEE (reference sequence). CDR3 sequence: CASSPGGADYEQYF. The CDR3 region has the DNA TGTGCCAGCAGCCCTGGAGGCGCCGATTACGAGCAGTACTTC. The full variable domain, rest sourced from reference TRBV5-4 and TRBJ2-7, is ETGVTQSPTHLIKTRGQQVTLRCSSQSGHNTVSWYQQALGQGPQFIFQYYREEENGRGNFPPRFSGLQFPNYSSELNVNALELDDSALYLCASSPGGADYEQYFGPGTRLTVT.

This clonotype appeared many times. This beta chain is an off-target read within a library intended for alpha chains, so its frequency means little. This chain connects TRBV20-1 to TRBJ2-1; TRBD2 agrees at 10 bases. There are 14 residues in the CDR3. The V and J ends lost 3 bases and 7 bases, in that order; junction bases with no gene match: 6. Germline loops: CDR1 DFQATT, CDR2 SNEGSKA (reference sequence). The CDR3 is CSARVLAGANEQFF. Written as DNA, the CDR3 is TGCAGTGCTAGGGTCCTAGCGGGAGCAAATGAGCAGTTCTTC.

This clonotype is judged medium-sized (0.01 to 0.1%). The library was designed around alpha chains, so this beta chain is a stray read whose abundance carries little weight. This chain connects TRBV5-1 to TRBJ2-3; 10 bases agree with TRBD1. The CDR3 contains 16 residues. Germline CDR1 and CDR2: SGHRS and YFSETQ. With V trimmed by 4 bases and J by 4 bases, 9 bases remained unmatched. The CDR3 DNA is TGCGCCAGCAGCGGAAGACAGGGGGCTGTTCCAGATACGCAGTATTTT. It codes for CASSGRQGAVPDTQYF.

On this clonotype itself: The library was designed around alpha chains, so this beta chain is a stray read whose abundance carries little weight. The chain uses TRBV28 and TRBJ1-1; D is unclear. Germline values: CDR1 MDHEN, CDR2 SYDVKM. This CDR3 is 12 amino acids long. V dropped 6 bases and J dropped 8 bases, with 13 bases sitting between them. The CDR3 nucleotides read TGTGCCAGCAGCTACGGACGGATCGAAGCTTTCTTT. This translates into CASSYGRIEAFF.

This clonotype was recorded at least ten times. Within a library made for alpha chains, this beta chain is off target, and its count is uninformative. The chain couples TRBV2 to TRBJ2-2; 10 positions agree with TRBD2. J lost 1 base, V lost 4 bases, and 0 bases had no gene match. CDR1 is SNHLY, CDR2 FYNNEI, per germline. CDR3 length: 15 residues. The CDR3 region is CASSGTSGNTGELFF. The CDR3 DNA sequence: TGTGCCAGCAGTGGGACTAGCGGGAACACCGGGGAGCTGTTTTTT.

This clonotype was observed at least ten times. The library was designed around alpha chains, so this beta chain is a stray read whose abundance carries little weight. The chain combines TRBV7-3 with TRBJ2-2; 9 bases align to TRBD2. From germline, CDR1 is SGHTA and CDR2 FQGTGA. The CDR3 consists of 15 residues. The trim removed 5 bases at V and 8 bases at J, leaving 9 bases unmatched. CDR3 residues: CASSPSAGGEGELFF. CDR3 bases: TGTGCCAGCAGCCCTTCAGCGGGAGGAGAGGGGGAGCTGTTTTTT. The full variable domain, its missing parts supplied by reference TRBV7-3 and TRBJ2-2, is GAGVSQTPSNKVTEKGKYVELRCDPISGHTALYWYRQSLGQGPEFLIYFQGTGAADDSGLPNDRFFAVRPEGSVSTLKIQRTERGDSAVYLCASSPSAGGEGELFFGEGSRLTVL.

This clonotype was picked up many times. The size of this beta chain means little, since it is a stray read in a library made for alpha chains. The chain joins TRBV5-1 to TRBJ2-5; 8 bases fit TRBD1. V lost 2 bases to trimming and J lost 2 bases; unmatched junction nucleotides: 2. Per the germline V gene, CDR1 is SGHRS and CDR2 is YFSETQ. The CDR3 is made up of 14 amino acids. CDR3 DNA sequence: TGCGCCAGCAGCTTACAGGGGGGACAAGAGACCCAGTACTTC. Protein product: CASSLQGGQETQYF.

This clonotype was recorded at least ten times. Since the library was made to target alpha chains, this beta chain is a stray read and its abundance is not meaningful. The chain recombines TRBV7-2 with TRBJ2-3, with TRBD2 matching 10 bases. CDR3 length: 17 amino acids. The germline V gene has CDR1 SGHTA and CDR2 FQGNSA. After removal of 5 bases from V and 4 bases from J, the junction contained 12 bases not matched to a gene. The CDR3 region has the DNA TGTGCCAGCAGCCAGCCGACGCTAGCGGGAGTCCCAGATACGCAGTATTTT. Its protein is CASSQPTLAGVPDTQYF.

In its sample, this clonotype was seen a few times. The library was designed around alpha chains, so this beta chain is a stray read whose abundance carries little weight. The V call is TRBV6-2 or TRBV6-3, the J call TRBJ1-2, with D uncertain. The CDR3 totals 16 residues. The germline V gene has CDR1 MNHEY and CDR2 SVGEGT. Deletions cut 1 base from V and 2 bases from J, with 14 bases between. CDR3 coding DNA: TGTGCCAGCAGTTACTTACGGGGTCAATCGAACTATGGCTACACCTTC. This encodes CASSYLRGQSNYGYTF.

This clonotype came up many times. The library was built for alpha chains, so this beta chain is an off-target read and its size means little. The V gene is TRBV29-1, the J gene TRBJ2-5, with a tentative D call TRBD1 (6 bases). Trimming removed 3 bases at V and 2 bases at J, with 10 bases between. The CDR3 runs to 13 residues. CDR1 SQVTM and CDR2 ANQGSEA come from the germline V gene. CDR3 bases: TGCAGCGTTGACAGGGGTGGGCAAGAGACCCAGTACTTC. Its protein product is CSVDRGGQETQYF.

In this sample, this clonotype turned up many times. The library was prepared for alpha chains; this beta chain is a stray read, so its frequency means little. The chain is built from TRBV5-1 and TRBJ1-1; no clear D. CDR1 is SGHRS, CDR2 YFSETQ, per germline. The V end lost 4 bases, the J end lost 3 bases, and 19 bases lay between the germline ends. The CDR3 contains 16 residues. CDR3 protein: CASSHLSVGDYTEAFF. CDR3 bases: TGCGCCAGCAGCCACCTCTCCGTAGGAGATTACACTGAAGCTTTCTTT.

This clonotype was recorded at least ten times. This beta chain came through as a stray read in a library set up for alpha chains, and its size says little. The J gene is TRBJ2-5, the V gene TRBV2; 8 positions match TRBD2. Germline CDR1 and CDR2: SNHLY and FYNNEI. This CDR3 has 12 residues. With V trimmed by 6 bases and J by 6 bases, 3 bases remained unmatched. The CDR3 DNA sequence: TGTGCCAGCAGGGGGACTAGGCAGACCCAGTACTTC. This codes for CASRGTRQTQYF.